This T cell receptor (beta chain) was sequenced for a study of T cell responses to AZD1222 COVID-19 vaccine. As for this clone: The antigen is undetermined.

Study-wide results and limits: Two doses of AZD1222 preceded a rise in Spike-specific TCR breadth and depth. With dominance at 160-218 and 743-854, vaccine-associated CD4 TCRs spanned spike.

Clones were sequenced by immunoSEQ multiplex PCR, and TCRdb holds only the in-frame ones, with some missing. The table records about 150,000 clones, 80% to 95% of them present only once. CDR3 length equals 10 residues. V lost 5 bases and J 12 bases, leaving 7 bases between the germline ends. Looked up from germline, CDR1 is MDHEN and CDR2 is SYDVKM. This sequence joins TRBV28 and TRBJ1-4; D uncertain. The clonotype comes from an adult in good health. The specimen was peripheral blood, collected on day 0 of AZD1222 vaccination. The CDR3 reads CASSGSQLFF. The CDR3 DNA follows: TGTGCCAGCAGTGGCTCCCAACTGTTTTTT.